This T cell receptor beta chain is from a study of OX40 agonist ivuxolimab in advanced cancers. Findings and limits, study-wide: Both blood CD4+ and CD8+ T cells showed clonal growth by week 6 at 0.1 to 3.0 mg/kg.

Produced via immunoSEQ multiplex PCR; TCRdb's table is partial and in-frame only. The sample lists 100,000 to 110,000 clones, approximately 89% seen once, with 0.54% in the top ten. Points on this clone: What it recognizes is unknown.

After removal of 0 bases from V and 4 bases from J, the junction contained 12 bases not matched to a gene. There are 18 residues in the CDR3. From germline, CDR1 is SGDLS and CDR2 YYNGEE. The chain links TRBV9 to TRBJ2-3; 9 bases are a match to TRBD2. The material was CD4+ or CD8+ T cells sorted from blood, obtained in a trial of the OX40 agonist ivuxolimab. The sequence was collected from an adult with an advanced solid tumor such as melanoma, head and neck, liver or kidney cancer. The CDR3 DNA is TGTGCCAGCAGCGTAGGAGGGGGAGCGGGAGGCAGTCCAGATACGCAGTATTTT. Translating gives CASSVGGGAGGSPDTQYF.